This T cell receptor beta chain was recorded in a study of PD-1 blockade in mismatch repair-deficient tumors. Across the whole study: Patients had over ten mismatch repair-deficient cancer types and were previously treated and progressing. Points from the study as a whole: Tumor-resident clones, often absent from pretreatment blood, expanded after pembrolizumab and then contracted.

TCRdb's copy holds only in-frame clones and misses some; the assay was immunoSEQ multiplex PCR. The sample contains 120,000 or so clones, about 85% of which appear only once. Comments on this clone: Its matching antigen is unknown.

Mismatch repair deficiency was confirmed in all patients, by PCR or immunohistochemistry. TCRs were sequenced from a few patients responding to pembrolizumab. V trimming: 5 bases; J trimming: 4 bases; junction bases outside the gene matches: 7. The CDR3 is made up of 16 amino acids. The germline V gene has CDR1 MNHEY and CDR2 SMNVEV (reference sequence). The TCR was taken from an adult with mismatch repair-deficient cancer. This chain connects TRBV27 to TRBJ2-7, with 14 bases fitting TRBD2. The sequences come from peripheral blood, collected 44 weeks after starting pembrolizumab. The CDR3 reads CASSLTSGRGTYEQYF. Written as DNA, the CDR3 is TGTGCCAGCAGTCTGACTAGCGGGAGGGGAACTTACGAGCAGTACTTC.